These 21 T cell receptor beta chains came from one sample sequenced in a study of shared clonotypes between healthy human individuals. Produced via immunoSEQ multiplex PCR; TCRdb's table is partial and in-frame only. Among around 500,000 clones listed, roughly 80% were seen once. The source material was PBMCs. The source of these receptors is a woman in her forties in good health. Some clones in this sample may be carry-over from other donors' samples.

As concerns this clone: Within the sample, other DNA sequences also encode this same CDR3. The rearrangement uses TRBV19 and TRBJ1-1; D gene uncertain. The CDR3 consists of 14 residues. From germline, CDR1 is LNHDA and CDR2 SQIVND (reference sequence). V lost 3 bases to trimming and J lost 0 bases, with 8 bases between them. In DNA, the CDR3 is TGTGCCAGTAGTATCGCCGGCCTGAACACTGAAGCTTTCTTT. Protein: CASSIAGLNTEAFF. The full variable domain, in which reference TRBV19 and TRBJ1-1 provide the parts outside the CDR3, is DGGITQSPKYLFRKEGQNVTLSCEQNLNHDAMYWYRQDPGQGLRLIYYSQIVNDFQKGDIAEGYSVSREKKESFPLTVTSAQKNPTAFYLCASSIAGLNTEAFFGQGTRLTVV.

The chain combines TRBV6-1 with TRBJ2-7; D might be TRBD1 or TRBD2, each matching 6 bases. The germline gives CDR1 MNHNS, CDR2 SASEGT. Trimming stripped 2 bases from V and 0 bases from J, with 17 bases between. This CDR3 has 17 residues. The CDR3 DNA follows: TGTGCCAGCAGTGAAATAGGGGGGCGGAGGCCCTCCTACGAGCAGTACTTC. It translates to CASSEIGGRRPSYEQYF.

This clone was detected many times. The same CDR3 also results from other DNA sequences found in this sample. V and J are TRBV25-1 and TRBJ1-1; possible D gene TRBD1, 5 bases. The CDR3 sequence is 17 residues long. Per germline, CDR1 MGHDK and CDR2 SYGVNS. Trimming shortened V by 0 bases and J by 1 base, and 15 bases separated the two germline ends. The CDR3 DNA follows: TGTGCCAGCAGTGAATATGCGACTGGGCAGGGGAACACTGAAGCTTTCTTT. Translation: CASSEYATGQGNTEAFF.

Note on this clone: Other nucleotide sequences in the sample specify the same CDR3. The rearrangement joins TRBV9 to TRBJ2-1, with 7 bases matching TRBD2. The CDR3 is 15 residues long. J was trimmed by 2 bases and V by 0 bases; bases with no gene match: 2. CDR1 and CDR2 (germline): SGDLS, YYNGEE. The chain's CDR3 is CASSVAGTTYNEQFF. The CDR3 DNA follows: TGTGCCAGCAGCGTAGCAGGGACTACCTACAATGAGCAGTTCTTC.

Turning to this clone: This CDR3 is also generated by other DNA sequences in the sample. This chain joins TRBV28 and TRBJ2-2; 11 nucleotides align to TRBD2. In germline, CDR1 is MDHEN, CDR2 SYDVKM. This CDR3 contains 16 residues. After removal of 4 bases from V and 2 bases from J, the junction contained 3 bases not matched to a gene. The CDR3 region is CASSWGLAANTGELFF. DNA for the CDR3: TGTGCCAGCAGTTGGGGACTAGCGGCTAACACCGGGGAGCTGTTTTTT.

The chain recombines TRBV5-6 with TRBJ2-5; D possibly matches TRBD1 or TRBD2 (5 bases each). CDR1 is SGHDT, CDR2 YYEEEE, per germline. Trimming took 5 bases from V and 1 from J, leaving 12 bases between them. The CDR3 is made up of 14 amino acids. In nucleotides, the CDR3 is TGTGCCAGCAGTTCCCCGGGACGCCAAGAGACCCAGTACTTC. Its protein is CASSSPGRQETQYF.

The genes are TRBV6-5 and TRBJ1-1; D ambiguous. CDR1 MNHEY and CDR2 SVGAGI come from the germline V gene. This CDR3 spans 13 amino acids. V was clipped by 2 bases and J by 2 bases, with 6 bases between them. This chain's CDR3 is CASSYGPNTEAFF. The CDR3 DNA reads TGTGCCAGCAGTTACGGCCCCAACACTGAAGCTTTCTTT.

This clone was recorded only once. The chain recombines TRBV7-9 with TRBJ2-1; tentatively, D is TRBD1 or TRBD2 (5 bases each). This CDR3 has 15 residues. The V end was cut by 5 bases, the J end by 8 bases, with 19 bases between. Germline CDR1 SEHNR, CDR2 FQNEAQ (reference sequence). CDR3 coding DNA: TGTGCCAGCAGCAGACGGGACGGGACCTTGGATGAGCAGTTCTTC. It encodes CASSRRDGTLDEQFF.

About this clone itself: It is likely a read error: a sequence one base away is far more abundant. The chain uses TRBV11-2 and TRBJ2-2; D is perhaps TRBD1 (6 bases). There are 14 residues in the CDR3. Germline CDR1 SGHAT, CDR2 FQNNGV. V shed 4 bases and J shed 5 bases, with 11 bases lying between them. The chain's CDR3 is CASSSGRGTGELFF. The CDR3 DNA reads as TGTGCCAGCAGCTCCGGCAGGGGTACCGGGGAGCTGTTTTTT.

V usage is TRBV10-2 and J usage is TRBJ2-3; 7 bases map to TRBD1. The CDR3 has 12 amino acids. Germline CDR1 and CDR2: WSHSY and SAAADI. The ends lost 6 bases at V and 4 bases at J; junction bases unmatched: 1. In DNA form, the CDR3 reads TGCGCCAGCAGGCAGGGGGCAGATACGCAGTATTTT. Its protein product is CASRQGADTQYF.

The chain employs TRBV9 and TRBJ2-3; D uncertain. This CDR3 has 12 amino acids. V was clipped by 8 bases and J by 7 bases, with 14 bases between them. Per the germline V gene, CDR1 is SGDLS and CDR2 is YYNGEE. This CDR3 reads CASSEGPNTQYF. The CDR3 DNA is TGTGCCAGTTCGGAAGGGCCGAATACGCAGTATTTT.

In the case of this clone: With only one base between it and a far larger clone, this is likely a read error. The same CDR3 also results from other DNA sequences found in this sample. The DNA of the CDR3 is TGTGCCAGCAGTCTCAGTAGGGCTAGCTCCTACGAGCAGTACTTC. Its translation is CASSLSRASSYEQYF. The chain links TRBV28 to TRBJ2-5; the D is unclear. The DNA end is a closer match to TRBJ2-7, so the J assignment may be wrong. CDR1 MDHEN and CDR2 SYDVKM come from the germline V gene. This CDR3 has 15 residues.

This clone was counted a single time. This likely traces to a read error, being one base from a far larger clone. The chain has TRBV7-2 and TRBJ2-7; TRBD1 aligns across 7 bases. V shed 4 bases and J 3 bases; nucleotides not matched to a gene: 9. Germline V gives CDR1 SGHTA, CDR2 FQGNSA. The CDR3 covers 15 residues. CDR3 protein: CASSYRTGGFYEQYF. The CDR3 nucleotides read TGTGCCAGCAGCTATCGGACAGGAGGTTTCTACGAGCAGTACTTC.

Note on this clone: A far larger clone is just one base off, so this is likely a read error. The chain couples TRBV29-1 to TRBJ1-2, with 7 positions matching TRBD1. CDR1 SQVTM and CDR2 ANQGSEA come from the germline V gene. V trimming: 7 bases; J trimming: 6 bases; junction bases outside the gene matches: 14. This CDR3 region has 14 residues. The CDR3 region has the DNA TGCAGCGCTGGGACAGCGCGCTCATGGGATGGCTACACCTTC. This codes for CSAGTARSWDGYTF. The full variable domain, its missing parts supplied by reference TRBV29-1 and TRBJ1-2, is SAVISQKPSRDICQRGTSLTIQCQVDSQVTMMFWYRQQPGQSLTLIATANQGSEATYESGFVIDKFPISRPNLTFSTLTVSNMSPEDSSIYLCSAGTARSWDGYTFGSGTRLTVV.

The chain has TRBV5-1 and TRBJ2-3, with TRBD2 identical over 9 bases. J gave up 6 bases and V 2 bases, and 4 bases lay outside the gene matches. The germline gives CDR1 SGHRS, CDR2 YFSETQ. The CDR3 loop spans 14 amino acids. This CDR3 reads CASSFGGRGDTQYF. In DNA, the CDR3 is TGCGCCAGCAGCTTTGGCGGGAGGGGTGATACGCAGTATTTT.

The chain couples TRBV5-4 to TRBJ2-7, with 13 bases that match TRBD2. V lost 5 bases to trimming and J lost 4 bases; unmatched junction nucleotides: 6. The CDR3 loop spans 15 amino acids. CDR1 and CDR2 from the germline V gene are SGHNT and YYREEE (reference sequence). The CDR3 loop is CASSFGLAGDYEQYF. CDR3 sequence (DNA): TGTGCCAGCAGTTTCGGACTAGCGGGAGATTACGAGCAGTACTTC.

The V call is TRBV7-9, the J call TRBJ1-1; D is undetermined. This CDR3 has 13 amino acids. Per the germline V gene, CDR1 is SEHNR and CDR2 is FQNEAQ (reference sequence). V was cut by 5 bases and J by 7 bases, with 14 bases left in between. The CDR3 here is CASSRVTEFEAFF. The CDR3 DNA follows: TGTGCCAGCAGCCGCGTGACCGAATTTGAAGCTTTCTTT.

The CDR3 loop reads CASSQEGLRGSSEAFF. The DNA for the CDR3 is TGCGCCAGCAGCCAAGAGGGCCTTAGAGGGAGCTCTGAAGCTTTCTTT. The chain employs TRBV4-3 and TRBJ1-1; D unresolved. The CDR3 runs 16 residues. Germline assignment: CDR1 LGHNA and CDR2 YSLEER. The V gene lost 0 bases and the J gene lost 6 bases, with 17 bases spanning the gap.

The CDR3 DNA reads TGTGCCAGCAGCATCGGACAGGAGAGCTCCTACGAGCAGTACTTC. It encodes CASSIGQESSYEQYF. The rearrangement joins TRBV7-7 to TRBJ2-7, with 7 bases matching TRBD1. The CDR3 is 15 amino acids. The V gene end was trimmed by 5 bases and the J gene end by 0 bases; junction bases not matched to a gene: 7. Germline V gene sequence: CDR1 SSHAT, CDR2 FNYEAQ (reference sequence).

The chain recombines TRBV29-1 with TRBJ2-7, with TRBD1 identical over 8 bases. CDR1 is SQVTM and CDR2 is ANQGSEA in the germline V gene. The CDR3 totals 14 residues. V shed 6 bases, J shed 4 bases, and the junction held 11 bases outside the gene matches. The CDR3, as DNA: TGCAGCGTGTGCAGGGGGCGTTCGTCTTACGAGCAGTACTTC. Encoded protein: CSVCRGRSSYEQYF.

Details on this clone: Given a far larger clone just one base away, this is likely a sequencing read error. The chain has TRBV2 and TRBJ2-1; maybe TRBD2 (6 bases). The V and J ends lost 1 base and 13 bases respectively, with 17 bases between them. CDR1 is SNHLY and CDR2 is FYNNEI in the germline V gene. The CDR3 totals 14 residues. In DNA form, the CDR3 reads TGTGCCAGCAGTGAAGTAGGGTTAGGCGGGGCCCAGTTCTTC. Translating it yields CASSEVGLGGAQFF.